One and the same sample provided the 25 T cell receptor beta chains below, sequenced in a study of CD8+ T cells in alopecia areata. Reverse transcription of extracted RNA yielded cDNA, which provided the sequencing template. Assay used: immunoSEQ multiplex PCR; TCRdb lists only in-frame clones, some missing. The sample holds some 11,000 clones, 60% seen once. It was from alopecia areata patients that lesional scalp punch biopsies and peripheral blood were collected. Sample: skin. All receptors derive from a human donor with alopecia areata.

DNA of the CDR3: TGTGCCAGCAGAACTTGGCGGGATGACCCGGGTGAGCAGTTCTTC. This encodes CASRTWRDDPGEQFF. The chain employs TRBV11-2 and TRBJ2-1; D might be TRBD2 (6 bases). Germline V lookup: CDR1 SGHAT, CDR2 FQNNGV. V lost 6 bases and J lost 9, with 21 bases in between. The length of the CDR3 is 15 residues.

In nucleotides, the CDR3 is TGTGCCAGCAGCTCCCGGGGGTATAGGGGAACCGGGGAGCTGTTTTTT. Translated, it gives CASSSRGYRGTGELFF. The V gene is TRBV11-2, the J gene TRBJ2-2; a weak D match, TRBD2 (6 bases). Germline assignment: CDR1 SGHAT and CDR2 FQNNGV. This CDR3 region has 16 residues. Between the trimmed V and J ends, which lost 4 bases and 5 bases, there was a span of 17 bases.

J is TRBJ1-5 and V is TRBV5-1; 11 bases fit TRBD1. CDR3 length equals 16 residues. Germline CDR1 SGHRS, CDR2 YFSETQ. V lost 0 bases and J lost 5; bases outside the gene matches: 4. CDR3 in amino acids: CASSLGTGGRYQPQHF. The CDR3 coding sequence is TGCGCCAGCAGCTTGGGGACAGGGGGCAGATATCAGCCCCAGCATTTT.

With regard to this clone: One junction end does not reproduce the germline sequence, and a read error may be involved. In the same sample, other DNA sequences code for this CDR3. This chain uses TRBV18 with TRBJ2-4; 8 bases align to TRBD1. In germline, CDR1 is KGHSH, CDR2 LQKENI. CDR3 size: 12 residues. The chain's CDR3 is CASSPQGDIQYF. The CDR3, as DNA: TGTGCCAGCTCTCCACAGGGGGACATTCAGTACTTC.

The V call is TRBV4-3, the J call TRBJ2-7; no definite D call. This CDR3 comprises 15 residues. V lost 0 bases and J 2 bases, leaving 11 bases between the germline ends. Looked up from germline, CDR1 is LGHNA and CDR2 is YSLEER. In DNA form, the CDR3 reads TGCGCCAGCAGCCAAGAGTCAACCTCAACCTACGAGCAGTACTTC. This encodes CASSQESTSTYEQYF.

The rearrangement uses TRBV19 and TRBJ1-2; possible D gene TRBD1, 6 bases. From germline, CDR1 is LNHDA and CDR2 SQIVND (reference sequence). V shed 3 bases and J shed 6 bases, with 11 bases lying between them. The CDR3 extends over 13 amino acids. CDR3: CASSIGTSDGYTF. DNA of the CDR3: TGTGCCAGTAGTATCGGGACAAGCGATGGCTACACCTTC. The full variable domain, in which reference TRBV19 and TRBJ1-2 provide the parts outside the CDR3, is DGGITQSPKYLFRKEGQNVTLSCEQNLNHDAMYWYRQDPGQGLRLIYYSQIVNDFQKGDIAEGYSVSREKKESFPLTVTSAQKNPTAFYLCASSIGTSDGYTFGSGTRLTVV.

This chain links TRBV27 with TRBJ1-1; 12 bases map to TRBD1. From germline, CDR1 is MNHEY and CDR2 SMNVEV (reference sequence). CDR3 size: 17 residues. After removal of 5 bases from V and 2 bases from J, the junction contained 9 bases not matched to a gene. The CDR3 sequence: CASSPRDRGLSNTEAFF. CDR3 DNA sequence: TGTGCCAGCAGTCCCCGGGACAGGGGGCTTAGTAACACTGAAGCTTTCTTT.

DNA of the CDR3: TGTGCCAGCAGCTTAGAGGTGGGGTTCAACAATGAGCAGTTCTTC. Protein: CASSLEVGFNNEQFF. This chain joins TRBV11-2 and TRBJ2-1; D is unresolved. V lost 0 bases and J 5 bases, leaving 11 bases between the germline ends. Germline V gene data show CDR1 as SGHAT and CDR2 as FQNNGV. CDR3 length equals 15 residues.

V and J are TRBV7-9 and TRBJ2-1; 10 bases match TRBD2. The CDR3 length is 16 residues. Germline V gene lookup returns CDR1 SEHNR and CDR2 FQNEAQ (reference sequence). J was trimmed by 2 bases and V by 6 bases; bases with no gene match: 7. The CDR3 spells CASSLSSGSTYNEQFF. The CDR3 DNA reads TGTGCCAGCAGTCTTTCTAGCGGGAGTACCTACAATGAGCAGTTCTTC.

The chain combines TRBV10-1 with TRBJ2-5; maybe TRBD2 (5 bases). The DNA end is more similar to TRBJ2-7, so the J call may be wrong. The CDR3 spans 11 residues. Germline assignment: CDR1 WNHNN and CDR2 SYGVQD (reference sequence). The CDR3 bases are TGCGCCAGCAGTGCGGGGAGCGAGCAGTACTTC. Translated, it gives CASSAGSEQYF.

The V and J genes are TRBV19 and TRBJ1-5; D might be TRBD1 (6 bases). The CDR3 extends over 16 amino acids. V was shortened by 4 bases and J by 2 bases, with 15 bases between the two germline ends. Looked up from germline, CDR1 is LNHDA and CDR2 is SQIVND (reference sequence). For the CDR3, the DNA is TGTGCCAGTAGTACCACTAGGGGGTTGGGCAATCAGCCCCAGCATTTT. It encodes CASSTTRGLGNQPQHF. Full variable domain (missing parts from reference TRBV19 and TRBJ1-5): DGGITQSPKYLFRKEGQNVTLSCEQNLNHDAMYWYRQDPGQGLRLIYYSQIVNDFQKGDIAEGYSVSREKKESFPLTVTSAQKNPTAFYLCASSTTRGLGNQPQHFGDGTRLSIL.

Of note for this clone: A read error may produce the germline difference seen at one junction end. This chain joins TRBV7-2 and TRBJ2-1, with unresolved D. Germline CDR1 SGHTA, CDR2 FQGNSA. The CDR3 is 14 amino acids. The CDR3: CASSRYGSSNEQFF. In DNA, the CDR3 is TGTGCCAGCAGCCGCTACGGTTCCTCCAATGAGCAGTTCTTC. Full variable domain (missing parts from reference TRBV7-2 and TRBJ2-1): GAGVSQSPSNKVTEKGKDVELRCDPISGHTALYWYRQSLGQGLEFLIYFQGNSAPDKSGLPSDRFSAERTGGSVSTLTIQRTQQEDSAVYLCASSRYGSSNEQFFGPGTRLTVL.

The sample holds a few counts of this clone. The V and J genes are TRBV4-2 and TRBJ2-7, with D possibly being TRBD2 (6 bases). The CDR3 contains 18 residues. Trimming took off 8 bases at V and 2 bases at J, with 28 bases between the two ends. Germline CDR1 LGHNA, CDR2 YNFKEQ. CDR3: CASSTEGPGSSVTYEQYF. CDR3 DNA sequence: TGTGCCAGCTCCACTGAAGGGCCTGGGTCTAGCGTAACCTACGAGCAGTACTTC.

This rearrangement joins TRBV5-8 to TRBJ2-1; 9 bases match TRBD2. Trimming at V came to 2 bases and at J to 0 bases, leaving 3 bases not matched to a gene. The germline CDR1 and CDR2 sequences are SGHTS and YDEGEE. This CDR3 spans 16 amino acids. CDR3 loop: CASSLVSGSSYNEQFF. CDR3 nucleotide sequence: TGTGCCAGCAGCTTAGTTAGCGGGAGCTCCTACAATGAGCAGTTCTTC.

This clone was detected a few times. The chain links TRBV29-1 to TRBJ2-7; unclear D gene. This CDR3 contains 12 residues. CDR1 and CDR2 from the germline V gene are SQVTM and ANQGSEA. Trimming took off 2 bases at V and 2 bases at J, with 7 bases between the two ends. The CDR3 is CSVETKTYEQYF. The CDR3 DNA is TGCAGCGTTGAAACCAAGACCTACGAGCAGTACTTC.

This clone showed up just a few times. This chain joins TRBV6-5 and TRBJ1-5; the D is unclear. The CDR3 spans 16 residues. Looked up from germline, CDR1 is MNHEY and CDR2 is SVGAGI. V lost 4 bases and J 3 bases, leaving 16 bases between the germline ends. CDR3 coding DNA: TGTGCCAGCAGTTCTACGGATGGGAACTACAATCAGCCCCAGCATTTT. Protein sequence: CASSSTDGNYNQPQHF.

With regard to this clone: Other nucleotide sequences from this sample produce the same CDR3. This sequence joins TRBV7-2 and TRBJ2-7, with no clear D. Per the germline V gene, CDR1 is SGHTA and CDR2 is FQGNSA. The CDR3 has 12 amino acids. The V and J ends lost 2 bases and 10 bases respectively, with 12 bases between them. The CDR3 DNA follows: TGTGCCAGCAGCTTATTATGGGGTCGTCAGTACTTC. As protein: CASSLLWGRQYF.

The gene calls are TRBV27 and TRBJ2-5; the D call may be TRBD1 or TRBD2 (6 bases each). The J call may be in error: the DNA end matches TRBJ2-7 better. This CDR3 region has 23 residues. The V gene's germline CDR1 is MNHEY and CDR2 SMNVEV (reference sequence). For the CDR3, the DNA is TGTGCCAGCAGTTTTAGGGCGCGTGAGCCAAGGGGGGACACCAGTCCGACAATGTACGAGCAGTACTTC. Residues: CASSFRAREPRGDTSPTMYEQYF.

This clone was seen a handful of times. This CDR3 reads CASSQEVKDYGYTF. CDR3 nucleotides: TGTGCCAGCAGCCAAGAGGTGAAGGACTATGGCTACACCTTC. The rearrangement joins TRBV4-2 to TRBJ1-2; D call uncertain. This CDR3 has 14 amino acids. Germline CDR1 LGHNA, CDR2 YNFKEQ. V lost 0 bases and J lost 3, with 8 bases in between.

This sequence joins TRBV4-2 and TRBJ1-4, with no clear D. V lost 3 bases and J 2 bases, leaving 7 bases between the germline ends. Germline CDR1 LGHNA, CDR2 YNFKEQ. CDR3 length equals 14 residues. The CDR3 region is CASSHAMTNEKLFF. The DNA for the CDR3 is TGTGCCAGCAGCCATGCAATGACTAATGAAAAACTGTTTTTT.

There are a few counts of this clone. The chain couples TRBV6-6 to TRBJ2-7; D may correspond to TRBD1 or TRBD2 (5 bases each). V was clipped by 10 bases and J by 6 bases, with 25 bases between them. The CDR3 spans 15 residues. The germline gives CDR1 MNHNY, CDR2 SVGAGI (reference sequence). The CDR3 bases are TGTGCCACCTCAATTGGGACGACTCCTTCTGGCGAGCAGTACTTC. This sequence encodes CATSIGTTPSGEQYF.

The chain combines TRBV28 with TRBJ2-1, with a possible D match to TRBD2 (6 bases). The V end was cut by 7 bases, the J end by 4 bases, with 23 bases between. In germline, CDR1 is MDHEN, CDR2 SYDVKM. The CDR3 totals 17 residues. The DNA of the CDR3 is TGTGCCAGCAAGGATGGGCGGGGTAAAAGATATTACAATGAGCAGTTCTTC. Protein sequence: CASKDGRGKRYYNEQFF.

This clone was seen a few times. The chain links TRBV7-3 to TRBJ1-2; D uncertain. The germline V and J ends were trimmed by 1 base and 2 bases, with 8 bases remaining between them. In germline, CDR1 is SGHTA, CDR2 FQGTGA. This CDR3 has 14 residues. The CDR3 region has the DNA TGTGCCAGCAGCTTAATCATCTGGAACTATGGCTACACCTTC. Its translation is CASSLIIWNYGYTF.

The CDR3 here is CSVGVGSGANVLTF. For the CDR3, the DNA is TGCAGCGTTGGGGTCGGCTCTGGGGCCAACGTCCTGACTTTC. V is TRBV29-1 and J is TRBJ2-6; D is uncertain. This CDR3 region has 14 residues. Germline CDR1 reads SQVTM; CDR2 reads ANQGSEA. V was trimmed by 4 bases and J by 0 bases, leaving 7 bases between them.

This chain joins TRBV29-1 and TRBJ2-7, with 12 bases that match TRBD2. This CDR3 is built from 12 residues. The V gene's germline CDR1 is SQVTM and CDR2 ANQGSEA. Germline trimming cut 4 bases from V and 5 bases from J; bases unmatched to any gene: 0. In DNA, the CDR3 is TGCAGCGTTGGGACTAGCGGGAACGAGCAGTACTTC. Translated, it gives CSVGTSGNEQYF.